A selection of T cell receptor beta chains follows, all from one sample in a study of T cell responses to AZD1222 COVID-19 vaccine. The method was immunoSEQ multiplex PCR; TCRdb's version includes in-frame clones alone and lacks a portion of them. The sample lists about 130,000 clones; roughly nine tenths were seen once. The material sequenced was peripheral blood, taken 28 days after the second AZD1222 dose. These TCRs come from an adult who received the AZD1222 COVID-19 vaccine. CDR3s include the opening cysteine and the closing phenylalanine or tryptophan. A D gene is named only where the DNA matches it firmly. Clone size appears in some rows only: once, few, many, or a class for an expanded clone.

>TRBV12-3/TRBV12-4|.|TRBJ1-2|.
TGTGCCAGCAATATAGGGGGATTGGGAGGCTACACCTTC
CASNIGGLGGYTF
>TRBV4-3|.|TRBJ2-4|.
TGCGCCAGCAGCCAAGAAGGCACCGGCAAAAACATTCAGTACTTC
CASSQEGTGKNIQYF
>TRBV9|.|TRBJ1-2|.
TGTGCCAGCAGCGGGGCGCGAATTCCCTATGGCTACACCTTC
CASSGARIPYGYTF
>TRBV6-2/TRBV6-3|once|TRBJ1-6|TRBD1
TGTGCCAGCAGTTACGGAGACAGGGCATCCTATAATTCACCCCTCCACTTT
CASSYGDRASYNSPLHF
>TRBV10-3|.|TRBJ2-5|TRBD2
TGTGCCACCTCCGGGACTAGCGGGAGGGGGGAGACCCAGTACTTC
CATSGTSGRGETQYF
>TRBV11-2|few|TRBJ2-7|.
TGTGCCAGCAGCTTAGGGCAGGGGAAACCCTACGAGCAGTACTTC
CASSLGQGKPYEQYF
>TRBV10-2|.|TRBJ1-1|.
TGCGCCAGCAGTGACCGACACATGAACACTGAAGCTTTCTTT
CASSDRHMNTEAFF
>TRBV3-1/TRBV3-2|few|TRBJ2-7|TRBD2
TGTGCCAGCAGCCCCGCAGCGGGGGGATCCTACGAGCAGTACTTC
CASSPAAGGSYEQYF
>TRBV13|.|TRBJ1-3|.
TGTGCCAGCAGCTTGGGGCACCCTGGAAACACCATATATTTT
CASSLGHPGNTIYF
>TRBV30|once|TRBJ2-5|TRBD2
TGTGCCTGGGACTTTAGCGGGGGGGGACAAGAGACCCAGTACTTC
CAWDFSGGGQETQYF
>TRBV12-5|.|TRBJ1-2|.
TGTGCTAGTGCCCCGGACGGGGTCGGGTATGGCTACACCTTC
CASAPDGVGYGYTF
>TRBV15|.|TRBJ1-2|.
TGTGCCACCAGCAGAGGGGATGTCGACTATGGCTACACCTTC
CATSRGDVDYGYTF
>TRBV5-1|.|TRBJ2-7|TRBD2
TGCGCCAGCAGTTGGGGACTAGCGGGAGGGAGATACGAGCAGTACTTC
CASSWGLAGGRYEQYF
>TRBV5-1|.|TRBJ2-7|TRBD2
TGCGCCAGCAGTCCTACCCTAGCGGGAGGTACCTACGAGCAGTACTTC
CASSPTLAGGTYEQYF
>TRBV7-2|.|TRBJ2-1|TRBD2
TGTGCCAGCAGCTTTCAGCGGGGGGACAATGAGCAGTTCTTC
CASSFQRGDNEQFF
>TRBV19|.|TRBJ1-4|TRBD1
TGTGCCAGTAAAATGACAGGGCATAATGAAAAACTGTTTTTT
CASKMTGHNEKLFF
>TRBV5-1|.|TRBJ2-7|.
TGCGCCAGCAGCTTGGGTATAGTCAGCCGGACAAGCTACGAGCAGTACTTC
CASSLGIVSRTSYEQYF
>TRBV4-1|few|TRBJ1-2|.
TGCGCCAGCAGCCATGTCCGGGACACTGATGGCTACACCTTC
CASSHVRDTDGYTF
>TRBV5-1|.|TRBJ1-2|TRBD1
TGCGCCAGCAGAGTCACTCCGGGACAGTCCTATGGCTACACCTTC
CASRVTPGQSYGYTF
>TRBV9|.|TRBJ2-3|.
TGTGCCAGCAGCGTAGCGGTGGGTGCAGATACGCAGTATTTT
CASSVAVGADTQYF
>TRBV18|.|TRBJ1-1|.
TGTGCCAGCTCACCACCTCAGCCGAACACTGAAGCTTTCTTT
CASSPPQPNTEAFF
>TRBV7-9|.|TRBJ2-7|TRBD1
TGTGCCAGCAGCTTCCGGGACAGGGATCTTGCATACGAGCAGTACTTC
CASSFRDRDLAYEQYF
>TRBV2|.|TRBJ2-5|TRBD1
TGTGCCAGCAGTGGGGACAGCCAAGAGACCCAGTACTTC
CASSGDSQETQYF
>TRBV2|.|TRBJ2-7|.
TGTGCCAGCACCACGAGACAGGACGCCTCCTACGAGCAGTACTTC
CASTTRQDASYEQYF
>TRBV3-1/TRBV3-2|.|TRBJ1-5|TRBD1
TGTGCCAGCAGCCATAGGACAGGGAATCAGCCCCAGCATTTT
CASSHRTGNQPQHF
>TRBV6-2/TRBV6-3|.|TRBJ1-1|.
TGTGCCAGCAGTCCGGGCAGGGGAGAGACTGAGGCTTTCTTT
CASSPGRGETEAFF
>TRBV6-2/TRBV6-3|.|TRBJ2-7|.
TGTGCCAGCAGCCCCGCCAGGGTAAGCTCCTACGAGCAGTACTTC
CASSPARVSSYEQYF
>TRBV9|few|TRBJ2-2|.
TGTGCCAGCAGCGTAGCGGAGGGGATCCCCGGGGAGCTGTTTTTT
CASSVAEGIPGELFF
>TRBV1|.|TRBJ2-7|.
.
CTSSQWFGRGATITEQYF
>TRBV10-3|.|TRBJ2-1|TRBD1
TGTGCCATCAGTGACCCGGACAGGTTAAATGAGCAGTTCTTC
CAISDPDRLNEQFF
>TRBV10-3|.|TRBJ1-1|TRBD1
TGTGCCATCAGTAATGACAGGGACACTGAAGCTTTCTTT
CAISNDRDTEAFF
>TRBV19|.|TRBJ1-1|.
TGTGCCAGTAGTGACCCTCACACTGAAGCTTTCTTT
CASSDPHTEAFF
>TRBV5-6|.|TRBJ1-1|.
TGTGCCAGCAGCTTGGGACGGAAGAACACTGAAGCTTTCTTT
CASSLGRKNTEAFF
>TRBV13|.|TRBJ2-2|TRBD1
TGTGCCAGCAGCTTAGGCGGGACAGCTAACACCGGGGAGCTGTTTTTT
CASSLGGTANTGELFF
>TRBV21-1|.|TRBJ2-7|.
TGTGCCAGCAGCAAAGCCGCCAGGACCGTCTCCTACGAGCAGTACTTC
CASSKAARTVSYEQYF
>TRBV2|.|TRBJ1-6|.
TGTGCCAGCAGTCAACAGGTCGGTGCTTCACCCCTCCACTTT
CASSQQVGASPLHF
>TRBV29-1|.|TRBJ2-3|TRBD2
TGCAGCGTGGTTAGACTAGCGGGGGCCAGGGATACGCAGTATTTT
CSVVRLAGARDTQYF
>TRBV7-6|.|TRBJ2-5|.
TGTGCCAGCAGCCTCAGGGCTACGGGGGAGACCCAGTACTTC
CASSLRATGETQYF
>TRBV3-1/TRBV3-2|.|TRBJ1-6|.
TGTGCCAGCAGCCAGGACAGCCGCAATTCACCCCTCCACTTT
CASSQDSRNSPLHF
>TRBV6-6|.|TRBJ2-7|.
TGTGCCAGCAGTTACCAGGGAAGCTCCTACGAGCAGTACTTC
CASSYQGSSYEQYF
>TRBV19|.|TRBJ1-6|.
TGTGCCAGTAGTATATTAGGGGATTCACCCCTCCACTTT
CASSILGDSPLHF
>TRBV3-1/TRBV3-2|.|TRBJ1-6|.
TGTGCCAGCAGCCAAGATCTTGGTTCACCCCTCCACTTT
CASSQDLGSPLHF
>TRBV18|.|TRBJ1-5|.
TGTGCCAGCTCACCCGGACAGAACAATCAGCCCCAGCATTTT
CASSPGQNNQPQHF